The 28 T cell receptor beta chains below were found in one sample sequenced in a study of T-cell reconstitution after alpha-beta-depleted transplantation in children. Unique molecular identifiers were incorporated during preparation of the TCRbeta library. TCRdb used MiXCR to reprocess the PCR reads, holding one entry per CDR3 protein. In the table there are under 35,000 distinct CDR3 sequences, roughly a sixth of which are singletons. The sample here was PBMCs, mostly from graft donor cells, taken 60 days after TCRalphabeta/CD19-depleted stem cell transplant. The source of these receptors is a male patient aged 2-15 years who had a stem cell transplant for acute lymphoblastic leukemia, so the T cells may come from the graft donor.

This clonotype was observed at least ten times. The V call is TRBV7-2, the J call TRBJ2-2; 7 nucleotides match TRBD1. The CDR3 sequence is 17 residues long. The germline V gene encodes CDR1 SGHTA and CDR2 FQGNSA. The V segment lost 3 bases and the J segment 2 bases; nucleotides outside the gene matches: 9. The CDR3 nucleotides read TGTGCCAGCAGCTTTTCGAGCTGGGACAGTAACACCGGGGAGCTGTTTTTT. It is translated as CASSFSSWDSNTGELFF.

The chain recombines TRBV28 with TRBJ1-1; D possibly corresponds to TRBD1 (5 bases). V shed 1 base and J shed 4 bases, with 10 bases lying between them. The length of the CDR3 is 14 residues. Germline V lookup: CDR1 MDHEN, CDR2 SYDVKM. The CDR3 region is CASSLLGTGTEAFF. The CDR3, as DNA: TGTGCCAGCAGTTTATTGGGGACGGGCACTGAAGCTTTCTTT.

In this sample, this clonotype turned up a few times. The CDR3 here is CASSPGVALHF. The CDR3 coding sequence is TGTGCCAGCAGTCCCGGGGTCGCCCTCCACTTT. The V call is TRBV12-3 or TRBV12-4, the J call TRBJ1-6, with no clear D. CDR3 size: 11 residues. Trimming removed 5 bases at V and 14 bases at J, with 10 bases between.

The chain couples TRBV27 to TRBJ2-1, with TRBD2 matching 8 bases. The CDR3 extends over 14 amino acids. CDR1 and CDR2 (germline): MNHEY, SMNVEV (reference sequence). Losses at the gene ends were 5 bases for V and 5 bases for J; bases not matched to a gene: 5. DNA of the CDR3: TGTGCCAGCAGTAGGGGACTAGTTAACAATGAGCAGTTCTTC. Encoded protein: CASSRGLVNNEQFF.

This clonotype has at least ten counts. The genes are TRBV25-1 and TRBJ2-7; D possibly uses TRBD1 or TRBD2 (5 bases each). V lost 8 bases and J lost 2, with 13 bases in between. This CDR3 spans 13 amino acids. In germline, CDR1 is MGHDK, CDR2 SYGVNS. The CDR3 DNA follows: TGTGCCAGCGAGGGGACGGCAACCTACGAGCAGTACTTC. This translates into CASEGTATYEQYF.

In this sample, this clonotype turned up a few times. This chain connects TRBV9 to TRBJ2-1; D is possibly TRBD1 (6 bases). The germline V and J ends were trimmed by 2 bases and 7 bases, with 16 bases remaining between them. The CDR3 contains 15 residues. Germline CDR1 and CDR2: SGDLS and YYNGEE. CDR3 amino acids: CASSVDGSGVNEQFF. The CDR3 DNA reads TGTGCCAGCAGCGTGGACGGTTCAGGGGTTAATGAGCAGTTCTTC.

This clonotype was seen a few times. J is TRBJ2-7 and V is TRBV6-1; tentative D call: TRBD1 (7 bases). This CDR3 has 14 amino acids. Looked up from germline, CDR1 is MNHNS and CDR2 is SASEGT. The germline V and J ends were trimmed by 6 bases and 2 bases, with 14 bases remaining between them. The CDR3 here is CASRRGTAAYEQYF. The CDR3, as DNA: TGTGCCAGCAGGCGCGGGACAGCAGCCTACGAGCAGTACTTC.

The rearrangement uses TRBV20-1 and TRBJ2-1, with TRBD2 identical over 8 bases. The V gene end was trimmed by 6 bases and the J gene end by 5 bases; junction bases not matched to a gene: 12. Germline assignment: CDR1 DFQATT and CDR2 SNEGSKA (reference sequence). The CDR3 contains 15 residues. In DNA form, the CDR3 reads TGCAGTGCGGGGGGTTCAGCGGGAGTTAACAATGAGCAGTTCTTC. It codes for CSAGGSAGVNNEQFF.

This clonotype was seen more than once but under ten times. The V call is TRBV4-1, the J call TRBJ1-1; 10 positions match TRBD1. There are 15 residues in the CDR3. Germline V gene sequence: CDR1 MGHRA, CDR2 YSYEKL. V trimming: 5 bases; J trimming: 11 bases; junction bases outside the gene matches: 14. CDR3: CASSLRPSTGGWAFF. CDR3 nucleotide sequence: TGCGCCAGCAGCTTACGCCCTTCGACAGGGGGCTGGGCTTTCTTT.

This clonotype was picked up a small number of times. DNA of the CDR3: TGTGCCAGCAGCTTAGCCCTAGCGGGAGGGAATGAGCAGTACTTC. Its translation: CASSLALAGGNEQYF. V and J are TRBV11-2 and TRBJ2-7; 12 bases line up with TRBD2. After removal of 1 base from V and 7 bases from J, the junction contained 5 bases not matched to a gene. The CDR3 length is 15 residues. Germline V gene data show CDR1 as SGHAT and CDR2 as FQNNGV.

This clonotype was detected many times. The CDR3 is CASGGSGTDTQYF. The CDR3 region has the DNA TGTGCCAGCGGCGGGAGTGGCACAGATACGCAGTATTTT. The chain has TRBV12-3 or TRBV12-4 and TRBJ2-3; the match to TRBD2 covers 7 bases. V dropped 8 bases and J dropped 1; count of bases not matched to a gene: 3. The CDR3 spans 13 residues.

The genes are TRBV6-5 and TRBJ2-7; D tentatively fits TRBD1 or TRBD2 (6 bases each). Germline CDR1 and CDR2: MNHEY and SVGAGI. Between the trimmed V and J ends, which lost 2 bases and 3 bases, there was a span of 17 bases. The length of the CDR3 is 16 residues. The CDR3: CASSYGGLESLYEQYF. The CDR3 DNA follows: TGTGCCAGCAGTTACGGGGGGCTTGAGTCTCTCTACGAGCAGTACTTC.

The chain is built from TRBV3-1 and TRBJ2-7, with no clear D. The V end was cut by 1 base, the J end by 5 bases, with 6 bases between. CDR3 length: 12 amino acids. CDR1 and CDR2 from the germline V gene are LGHDT and YNNKEL (reference sequence). The CDR3 here is CASSQGRNEQYF. In DNA, the CDR3 is TGTGCCAGCAGCCAAGGAAGGAACGAGCAGTACTTC.

This clonotype was seen at least ten times. This chain uses TRBV20-1 with TRBJ2-3; D possibly matches TRBD1 or TRBD2 (6 bases each). V lost 6 bases to trimming and J lost 1 base, with 17 bases between them. The CDR3 covers 15 residues. The germline CDR1 and CDR2 sequences are DFQATT and SNEGSKA (reference sequence). In DNA, the CDR3 is TGCAGTGCCCAAAGCAGTGGGGGGCGCACAGATACGCAGTATTTT. Amino acids: CSAQSSGGRTDTQYF.

This chain uses TRBV29-1 with TRBJ2-1; 9 positions match TRBD2. Unmatched junction bases numbered 5, after V lost 4 bases and J lost 7 bases. Per the germline V gene, CDR1 is SQVTM and CDR2 is ANQGSEA. The CDR3 is 13 amino acids. CDR3 sequence (DNA): TGCAGCGTTGGACTAGCGGTAAAAAATGAGCAGTTCTTC. Amino acid sequence: CSVGLAVKNEQFF.

This clonotype has ten or more counts. This chain connects TRBV20-1 to TRBJ2-7; 8 bases fit TRBD2. Trimming removed 0 bases from V and 3 bases from J; junction bases left unmatched: 7. The germline CDR1 and CDR2 sequences are DFQATT and SNEGSKA (reference sequence). The CDR3 contains 15 residues. The CDR3 reads CSARDVGGGYYEQYF. As DNA, the CDR3 is TGCAGTGCTAGAGATGTCGGGGGGGGATACTACGAGCAGTACTTC.

This clonotype was observed many times. The CDR3 loop is CSVQGPNYGYTF. CDR3 coding DNA: TGCAGCGTCCAGGGGCCTAACTATGGCTACACCTTC. V gene TRBV29-1 combines with J gene TRBJ1-2, with D possibly being TRBD1 (6 bases). Germline lookup yields CDR1 SQVTM and CDR2 ANQGSEA. The CDR3 runs to 12 residues. V lost 6 bases to trimming and J lost 0 bases, with 8 bases between them.

The genes are TRBV9 and TRBJ2-1; TRBD2 agrees at 12 bases. The CDR3 is 17 residues long. V lost 4 bases, J lost 3 bases, and 8 bases stayed unmatched. The germline V gene encodes CDR1 SGDLS and CDR2 YYNGEE. The CDR3 nucleotides are TGTGCCAGCAGCCACCGACTAGCGGGAGATTTCTACAATGAGCAGTTCTTC. Encoded protein: CASSHRLAGDFYNEQFF.

This clonotype was detected ten times or more. The J gene is TRBJ2-3, the V gene TRBV5-7; D is possibly TRBD1 (6 bases). TRBV5-7 is filed as an ORF, its function uncertain. V lost 0 bases and J lost 7, with 9 bases in between. CDR3 length: 13 residues. CDR3 loop: CASSLGRGNTQYF. The DNA of the CDR3 is TGTGCCAGCAGCTTGGGAAGGGGGAATACGCAGTATTTT.

The count of this clonotype is one. The chain is built from TRBV6-2 or TRBV6-3 and TRBJ2-1; 8 bases are shared with TRBD2. The CDR3 has 15 amino acids. CDR1 is MNHEY, CDR2 SVGEGT, per germline. The V gene end was trimmed by 7 bases and the J gene end by 4 bases; junction bases not matched to a gene: 9. The CDR3 sequence is CASKESGRTYNEQFF. The CDR3 DNA reads TGTGCCAGCAAGGAGAGCGGGAGAACGTACAATGAGCAGTTCTTC.

There are many counts of this clonotype. The gene calls are TRBV4-1 and TRBJ2-2; no firm D call. V lost 1 base and J 3 bases, leaving 15 bases between the germline ends. The CDR3 loop spans 17 amino acids. CDR1 is MGHRA, CDR2 YSYEKL, per germline. The CDR3 bases are TGCGCCAGCAGCCAAGCGCCGGGTTTGCCATACACCGGGGAGCTGTTTTTT. It specifies CASSQAPGLPYTGELFF.

This clonotype was recorded at least ten times. The V call is TRBV7-9, the J call TRBJ2-1; D is ambiguous. The CDR3 has 17 amino acids. From germline, CDR1 is SEHNR and CDR2 FQNEAQ (reference sequence). V lost 5 bases and J 6 bases, leaving 23 bases between the germline ends. CDR3 coding DNA: TGTGCCAGCAGCCCAAGGTCGTCCGGGTTTGTCGCCAATGAGCAGTTCTTC. It specifies CASSPRSSGFVANEQFF.

This clonotype was detected many times. The chain couples TRBV20-1 to TRBJ2-3; D remains ambiguous. The germline CDR1 and CDR2 sequences are DFQATT and SNEGSKA (reference sequence). The CDR3 runs to 14 residues. V lost 0 bases and J 2 bases, leaving 9 bases between the germline ends. CDR3 in DNA: TGCAGTGCTAGAGACCGCTGGGACACAGATACGCAGTATTTT. Protein sequence: CSARDRWDTDTQYF.

The rearrangement uses TRBV24-1 and TRBJ2-3, with 7 nucleotides matching TRBD1. The ends lost 0 bases at V and 1 base at J; junction bases unmatched: 0. Germline V CDR1 and CDR2: KGHDR, SFDVKD. CDR3 length equals 15 residues. The CDR3 is CATSDLGQGTDTQYF. Here the CDR3 DNA reads TGTGCCACCAGTGATTTGGGACAGGGCACAGATACGCAGTATTTT.

This clonotype has ten or more counts. The chain joins TRBV2 to TRBJ2-7; D is ambiguous. V was shortened by 3 bases and J by 0 bases, with 3 bases between the two germline ends. This CDR3 contains 12 residues. The germline gives CDR1 SNHLY, CDR2 FYNNEI. The CDR3 protein is CASSDNSYEQYF. CDR3 coding DNA: TGTGCCAGCAGTGACAACTCCTACGAGCAGTACTTC.

This clonotype was detected only a few times. V and J are TRBV11-2 and TRBJ1-2, with TRBD1 matching over 7 bases. This CDR3 has 14 residues. The ends lost 1 base at V and 4 bases at J; junction bases unmatched: 3. Germline V gives CDR1 SGHAT, CDR2 FQNNGV. CDR3 in amino acids: CASSLVAGGYGYTF. As DNA, the CDR3 is TGTGCCAGCAGCTTAGTTGCAGGGGGCTATGGCTACACCTTC.

This clonotype has at least ten counts. The chain combines TRBV6-5 with TRBJ2-7, with D possibly being TRBD1 or TRBD2 (5 bases each). V was cut by 3 bases and J by 3 bases, with 18 bases left in between. The CDR3 sequence is 16 residues long. Germline V gene lookup returns CDR1 MNHEY and CDR2 SVGAGI. CDR3: CASSYRLWDGIYEQYF. CDR3 sequence (DNA): TGTGCCAGCAGTTATCGTCTCTGGGACGGAATCTACGAGCAGTACTTC.

The genes are TRBV7-9 and TRBJ1-1, with D unclear. CDR3 length equals 13 residues. Germline-derived CDR1 and CDR2 are SEHNR and FQNEAQ (reference sequence). V lost 0 bases to trimming and J lost 6 bases, with 8 bases between them. CDR3: CASSLAGRPEAFF. In nucleotides, the CDR3 is TGTGCCAGCAGCTTAGCTGGGCGACCTGAAGCTTTCTTT.